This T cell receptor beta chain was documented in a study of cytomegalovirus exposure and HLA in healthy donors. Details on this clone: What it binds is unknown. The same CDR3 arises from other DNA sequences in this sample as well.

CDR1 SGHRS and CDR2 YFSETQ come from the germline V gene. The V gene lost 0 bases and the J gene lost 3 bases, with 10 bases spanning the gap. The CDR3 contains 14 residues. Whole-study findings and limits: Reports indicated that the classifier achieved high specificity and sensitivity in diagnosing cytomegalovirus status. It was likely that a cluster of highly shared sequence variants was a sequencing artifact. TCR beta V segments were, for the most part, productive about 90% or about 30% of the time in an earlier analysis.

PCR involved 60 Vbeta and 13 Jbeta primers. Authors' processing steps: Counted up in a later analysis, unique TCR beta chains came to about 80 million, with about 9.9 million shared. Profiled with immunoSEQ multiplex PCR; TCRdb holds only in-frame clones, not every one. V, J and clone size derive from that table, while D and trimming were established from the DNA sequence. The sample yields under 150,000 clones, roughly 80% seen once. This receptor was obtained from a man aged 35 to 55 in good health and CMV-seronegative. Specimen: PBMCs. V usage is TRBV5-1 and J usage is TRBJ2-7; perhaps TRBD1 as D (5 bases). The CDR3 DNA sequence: TGCGCCAGCAGCTTGGAAGGACAACTCTACGAGCAGTACTTC. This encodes CASSLEGQLYEQYF. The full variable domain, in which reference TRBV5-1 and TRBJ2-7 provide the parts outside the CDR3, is KAGVTQTPRYLIKTRGQQVTLSCSPISGHRSVSWYQQTPGQGLQFLFEYFSETQRNKGNFPGRFSGRQFSNSRSEMNVSTLELGDSALYLCASSLEGQLYEQYFGPGTRLTVT.